This T cell receptor beta chain was recorded in a study of tumor-infiltrating lymphocytes in primary liver carcinoma. For this clonotype: The antigen remains undetermined.

Starting material of 450 to 550 ng total RNA yielded TCR beta cDNA via a constant-region primer. For TCR beta, libraries were produced by three nested multiplex PCR rounds using slightly modified ARM-PCR. Two initial PCR rounds of about 10 cycles each paired TRBV1-TRBV30 forward primers with a C-beta reverse primer. TCRdb reprocessed the multiplex PCR reads via MiXCR and lists one record per CDR3 protein. The sample has roughly 100,000 distinct CDR3 sequences; roughly four fifths are singletons. Investigators took RNA and DNA out together from 20-30 mg of unsorted bulk tissue. The study sampled five separate regions from each tumor. Without exception, tumor samples held over 75% viable tumor cells. Study-level points and caveats: Blood's top-250-clone fraction was significantly lower than that of tumors (p = 0.039).

Germline CDR1 reads SGHDN; CDR2 reads FVKESK. This CDR3 contains 16 residues. The rearrangement joins TRBV14 to TRBJ2-1; 8 nucleotides agree with TRBD2. The specimen was liver tumor tissue from sampling region 3. As to subset: tumor region T3, left-lateral pole. This TCR came from a man between 40 and 49 years old with primary liver carcinoma and hepatitis B virus infection. The CDR3 here is CVNSSVAGWVNNEQFF. The CDR3 DNA is TGTGTCAACAGTTCCGTAGCGGGATGGGTAAACAATGAGCAGTTCTTC.